These 21 T cell receptor beta chains came from one sample sequenced in a study of T cell changes during pregnancy in multiple sclerosis. Repertoires were generated with immunoSEQ multiplex PCR, while TCRdb's copy carries only in-frame clones and drops some. Among approximately 63,000 clones listed, 91% were seen once. The sequenced sample was peripheral blood, obtained in the third trimester of pregnancy. Receptor source: a female donor in good health, enrolled as a control in a pregnancy study.

This rearrangement joins TRBV2 to TRBJ2-7; 10 bases are shared with TRBD1. Per the germline V gene, CDR1 is SNHLY and CDR2 is FYNNEI. The CDR3 totals 13 residues. J was trimmed by 4 bases and V by 7 bases; bases with no gene match: 4. The CDR3: CASNGQGGYEQYF. The CDR3 DNA is TGTGCCAGCAACGGACAGGGGGGGTACGAGCAGTACTTC.

The chain joins TRBV5-1 to TRBJ2-7; D might be TRBD1 (6 bases). V was trimmed by 1 base and J by 2 bases, leaving 13 bases between them. The germline V gene encodes CDR1 SGHRS and CDR2 YFSETQ. The CDR3 totals 15 residues. CDR3 DNA sequence: TGCGCCAGCAGCTTGTTTGGGGGCCAAACCTACGAGCAGTACTTC. Protein sequence: CASSLFGGQTYEQYF.

The chain employs TRBV15 and TRBJ1-2, with a tentative D call TRBD1 (6 bases). CDR3 size: 15 residues. With 0 bases removed from V and 4 bases from J, the gap between germline ends came to 12 bases. Germline V gene lookup returns CDR1 LNHNV and CDR2 YYDKDF (reference sequence). The CDR3 here is CATSREGTGRYGYTF. In nucleotides, the CDR3 is TGTGCCACCAGCAGAGAAGGCACAGGGCGCTATGGCTACACCTTC.

V and J are TRBV5-4 and TRBJ1-6; possible D gene TRBD1, 6 bases. The CDR3 is made up of 16 amino acids. The V end lost 2 bases, the J end lost 0 bases, and 9 bases lay between the germline ends. Germline loops: CDR1 SGHNT, CDR2 YYREEE (reference sequence). The CDR3 bases are TGTGCCAGCAGCTTCCGAGGGGGCTCCTATAATTCACCCCTCCACTTT. Its translation: CASSFRGGSYNSPLHF.

The chain couples TRBV7-2 to TRBJ2-2; D is ambiguous. There are 13 residues in the CDR3. Germline-derived CDR1 and CDR2 are SGHTA and FQGNSA. Trimming pared 5 bases from V and 5 bases from J, leaving 9 bases between. The CDR3 sequence is CASSPTLTGELFF. Here the CDR3 DNA reads TGTGCCAGCAGCCCCACATTAACCGGGGAGCTGTTTTTT.

This clone was seen a few times. V and J are TRBV6-4 and TRBJ2-1; 12 bases line up with TRBD2. Germline V gene data show CDR1 as MRHNA and CDR2 as SNTAGT. V trimming: 3 bases; J trimming: 8 bases; junction bases outside the gene matches: 2. CDR3 size: 14 residues. DNA of the CDR3: TGTGCCAGCAGTGAGACTAGCGGGAGTGATGAGCAGTTCTTC. Encoded protein: CASSETSGSDEQFF.

The V and J genes are TRBV27 and TRBJ1-1; the D gene is possibly TRBD1 (6 bases). CDR1 and CDR2 from the germline V gene are MNHEY and SMNVEV (reference sequence). V was trimmed by 8 bases and J by 0 bases, leaving 10 bases between them. The CDR3 totals 13 residues. The CDR3 protein is CASLDRLNTEAFF. The CDR3 nucleotides read TGTGCCAGCTTGGACAGATTGAACACTGAAGCTTTCTTT.

This chain links TRBV2 with TRBJ2-3; 11 nucleotides line up with TRBD2. Germline V CDR1 and CDR2: SNHLY, FYNNEI. V lost 6 bases to trimming and J lost 0 bases; unmatched junction nucleotides: 2. The CDR3 sequence is 15 residues long. This CDR3 is CASSRTSGSTDTQYF. DNA for the CDR3: TGTGCCAGCAGCCGGACTAGCGGGAGCACAGATACGCAGTATTTT. Drawing the rest from reference TRBV2 and TRBJ2-3, the complete variable domain is EPEVTQTPSHQVTQMGQEVILRCVPISNHLYFYWYRQILGQKVEFLVSFYNNEISEKSEIFDDQFSVERPDGSNFTLKIRSTKLEDSAMYFCASSRTSGSTDTQYFGPGTRLTVL.

This clone appeared once. V and J are TRBV27 and TRBJ2-2; tentatively, D is TRBD1 (6 bases). Trimming removed 5 bases from V and 4 bases from J, with 14 bases in between. Germline values: CDR1 MNHEY, CDR2 SMNVEV (reference sequence). The CDR3 is 15 amino acids. This CDR3 is CASSPRQVSTGELFF. The CDR3 DNA reads as TGTGCCAGCAGTCCCCGACAGGTTTCCACCGGGGAGCTGTTTTTT.

V usage is TRBV5-1 and J usage is TRBJ2-1; TRBD2 matches 11 bases. CDR3 length: 16 amino acids. Trimming at V came to 3 bases and at J to 4 bases, leaving 6 bases not matched to a gene. From germline, CDR1 is SGHRS and CDR2 YFSETQ. CDR3 sequence (DNA): TGCGCCAGCAGCTCCCAGACTAGCGGGGTATACAATGAGCAGTTCTTC. Residues: CASSSQTSGVYNEQFF.

The chain joins TRBV4-1 to TRBJ1-2; TRBD1 matches 8 bases. In germline, CDR1 is MGHRA, CDR2 YSYEKL. V lost 4 bases to trimming and J lost 6 bases; unmatched junction nucleotides: 4. This CDR3 region has 13 residues. The CDR3 spells CASSLDRGHGYTF. The CDR3 DNA reads as TGCGCCAGCAGCCTCGACAGGGGCCATGGCTACACCTTC.

This sequence joins TRBV5-1 and TRBJ2-7; 11 bases line up with TRBD1. The V and J ends lost 4 bases and 5 bases, in that order; junction bases with no gene match: 11. The CDR3 loop spans 16 amino acids. Per germline, CDR1 SGHRS and CDR2 YFSETQ. The CDR3 sequence is CASSLQGRTGGHEQYF. The CDR3, as DNA: TGCGCCAGCAGCCTACAAGGCCGGACAGGGGGCCACGAGCAGTACTTC.

Points on this clone: One end of the junction varies from germline; a read error may be responsible. DNA of the CDR3: TGTGCTAGCAGCTTAGAGGGAGGGGACAATGAGCAGTTCTTC. Its protein product is CASSLEGGDNEQFF. The chain is built from TRBV7-7 and TRBJ2-1; TRBD2 agrees at 7 bases. The germline CDR1 and CDR2 sequences are SSHAT and FNYEAQ (reference sequence). The CDR3 covers 14 residues.

As to this clone: Within the sample, other DNA sequences also encode this same CDR3. The chain is built from TRBV18 and TRBJ1-1; a weak D match, TRBD1 (5 bases). Germline-derived CDR1 and CDR2 are KGHSH and LQKENI. This CDR3 region has 13 residues. Between the trimmed V and J ends, which lost 2 bases and 1 base, there was a span of 5 bases. The CDR3: CASSPTGNTEAFF. DNA for the CDR3: TGTGCCAGCTCACCAACAGGGAACACTGAAGCTTTCTTT.

V usage is TRBV28 and J usage is TRBJ1-5; 7 bases agree with TRBD1. With V trimmed by 3 bases and J by 7 bases, 9 bases remained unmatched. Germline V gene sequence: CDR1 MDHEN, CDR2 SYDVKM. The CDR3 covers 15 residues. The CDR3 loop reads CASSFPTGTGQPQHF. The CDR3 DNA reads as TGTGCCAGCAGTTTCCCGACAGGGACCGGCCAGCCCCAGCATTTT.

The chain is built from TRBV4-2 and TRBJ2-3; D unclear. V was trimmed by 0 bases and J by 2 bases, leaving 12 bases between them. The CDR3 contains 16 residues. Germline V CDR1 and CDR2: LGHNA, YNFKEQ. Here the CDR3 DNA reads TGTGCCAGCAGCCAAGATGGAATAGCCAACACAGATACGCAGTATTTT. Its translation is CASSQDGIANTDTQYF.

The chain joins TRBV25-1 to TRBJ2-1; 7 bases align to TRBD1. Germline V lookup: CDR1 MGHDK, CDR2 SYGVNS. The CDR3 extends over 15 amino acids. The trim removed 6 bases at V and 4 bases at J, leaving 9 bases unmatched. The CDR3 bases are TGTGCCAGCAGAAAGACAGGGTATAGGTACAATGAGCAGTTCTTC. It specifies CASRKTGYRYNEQFF.

This chain joins TRBV13 and TRBJ1-2; tentatively, D is TRBD1 (6 bases). V lost 5 bases and J 4 bases, leaving 20 bases between the germline ends. This CDR3 has 16 residues. The germline V gene has CDR1 PRHDT and CDR2 FYEKMQ (reference sequence). The chain's CDR3 is CASSPGRGALSYGYTF. CDR3 sequence (DNA): TGTGCCAGCAGCCCAGGTCGGGGGGCCTTATCCTATGGCTACACCTTC.

V usage is TRBV5-6 and J usage is TRBJ1-5; D might be TRBD1 (6 bases). The CDR3 is 13 amino acids. The V and J ends lost 1 base and 8 bases respectively, with 10 bases between them. In germline, CDR1 is SGHDT, CDR2 YYEEEE. The CDR3 loop is CASSLNREKPQHF. CDR3 nucleotides: TGTGCCAGCAGCTTGAACAGGGAAAAGCCCCAGCATTTT.

J is TRBJ2-1 and V is TRBV2, with TRBD2 matching over 15 bases. Germline CDR1 reads SNHLY; CDR2 reads FYNNEI. The ends lost 2 bases at V and 12 bases at J; junction bases unmatched: 17. There are 19 residues in the CDR3. CDR3: CASSEPVGGLAGGIEGQFF. DNA of the CDR3: TGTGCCAGCAGTGAACCTGTCGGGGGACTAGCGGGAGGTATCGAAGGGCAGTTCTTC.

This chain connects TRBV21-1 to TRBJ2-1; no DNA check was done on the table's D call, TRBD2. TRBV21-1 is annotated as a pseudogene. This CDR3 is built from 19 residues. CDR3 in amino acids: CASSKKSTSGGGTYNEQFF. DNA of the CDR3: TGTGCCAGCAGCAAAAAGTCGACTAGCGGGGGGGGCACCTACAATGAGCAGTTCTTC.